What follows is one TCR beta chain and its context. Using immunoSEQ multiplex PCR, the repertoire was profiled, and TCRdb retains in-frame clones only, with some absent. The table records about 160,000 clones, 85% of them present only once. The data belong to a study of blood T cell repertoires in COVID-19. V gave up 1 base and J gave up 5 bases, with 14 bases separating them. The CDR3 has 15 amino acids. In germline, CDR1 is MGHDK, CDR2 SYGVNS. Sequencing input: peripheral blood. This receptor was identified in a woman in her fifties or sixties with COVID-19, enrolled during active disease. V gene TRBV25-1 combines with J gene TRBJ1-1; D uncertain. CDR3 residues: CASSEFRATRTEAFF. Here the CDR3 DNA reads TGTGCCAGCAGTGAATTTCGGGCCACTAGGACTGAAGCTTTCTTT.